The 5 T cell receptor beta chains below come from one sample, sequenced in a study of cytomegalovirus exposure and HLA in healthy donors. Profiled with immunoSEQ multiplex PCR; TCRdb holds only in-frame clones, not every one. The sample consists of 60,000 to 80,000 clones, over 80% of them appearing once. The sample was PBMCs. The source is a man aged 25-45 years in good health and CMV-seronegative.

V and J are TRBV7-9 and TRBJ2-1; 11 bases agree with TRBD2. With V trimmed by 8 bases and J by 5 bases, 2 bases remained unmatched. The CDR3 runs 13 residues. Germline V gives CDR1 SEHNR, CDR2 FQNEAQ (reference sequence). The CDR3 DNA follows: TGTGCCAGCTCGACTAGCGGGGACAATGAGCAGTTCTTC. As protein: CASSTSGDNEQFF.

The J gene is TRBJ2-3, the V gene TRBV5-1; D may be TRBD2 (7 bases). Germline V gene data show CDR1 as SGHRS and CDR2 as YFSETQ. The CDR3 is made up of 15 amino acids. Trimming pared 4 bases from V and 5 bases from J, leaving 17 bases between. CDR3 residues: CASSTWGGQGDTQYF. The CDR3 nucleotides are TGCGCCAGCAGCACGTGGGGGGGGCAAGGAGATACGCAGTATTTT.

V and J are TRBV7-2 and TRBJ2-3, with TRBD2 matching 12 bases. Germline V gives CDR1 SGHTA, CDR2 FQGNSA. This CDR3 region has 19 residues. The J segment lost 0 bases and the V segment lost 6 bases, leaving 13 bases of the junction unmatched. The CDR3 sequence: CASSQTGTSGPRSTDTQYF. CDR3 nucleotides: TGTGCCAGCAGTCAGACGGGGACTAGCGGGCCGCGTAGCACAGATACGCAGTATTTT.

DNA for the CDR3: TGTGCCAGCAGCCAAGATAAGGGAGGCGTCGAAGAGACCCAGTACTTC. Translating it yields CASSQDKGGVEETQYF. This chain joins TRBV14 and TRBJ2-5; weak D call: TRBD2 (6 bases). Germline V gene data show CDR1 as SGHDN and CDR2 as FVKESK. The CDR3 covers 16 residues. V was trimmed by 0 bases and J by 3 bases, leaving 14 bases between them.

This clone has just one count. This rearrangement joins TRBV18 to TRBJ2-3; TRBD1 matches 11 bases. CDR1 is KGHSH, CDR2 LQKENI, per germline. The CDR3 totals 17 residues. Trimming at V came to 6 bases and at J to 6 bases, leaving 14 bases not matched to a gene. The CDR3 DNA follows: TGTGCCAGCTCTCAACCACGGGGGACAGGGGGTCGGGATACGCAGTATTTT. Its protein is CASSQPRGTGGRDTQYF.